This entry lists 20 T cell receptor beta chains sequenced from one sample in a study of response to subunit inactivated influenza vaccine. Using its own MiXCR run on the RT-PCR reads, TCRdb lists one record per CDR3 protein. The sample lists roughly 570,000 distinct CDR3 sequences, roughly 15% seen once, with 11% in the top ten. Here the sequenced sample was PBMCs from blood, taken 12 days after vaccination. The receptors derive from a man over 45 who received an inactivated influenza vaccine.

J is TRBJ2-5 and V is TRBV12-3 or TRBV12-4, with TRBD2 matching 11 bases. V lost 3 bases and J lost 5; bases outside the gene matches: 8. The CDR3 covers 16 residues. This CDR3 is CASSFRLAGTAETQYF. CDR3 sequence (DNA): TGTGCCAGCAGTTTTCGACTAGCGGGAACCGCTGAGACCCAGTACTTC.

This clonotype was detected only a few times. The chain has TRBV19 and TRBJ1-5, with D uncertain. The CDR3 sequence is 16 residues long. V lost 10 bases and J lost 0, with 19 bases in between. Looked up from germline, CDR1 is LNHDA and CDR2 is SQIVND (reference sequence). In DNA form, the CDR3 reads TGTGCCACTACAAGGGCCTTTTCATATAGCAATCAGCCCCAGCATTTT. The encoded protein is CATTRAFSYSNQPQHF. The complete variable domain, with remaining parts taken from reference TRBV19 and TRBJ1-5, reads DGGITQSPKYLFRKEGQNVTLSCEQNLNHDAMYWYRQDPGQGLRLIYYSQIVNDFQKGDIAEGYSVSREKKESFPLTVTSAQKNPTAFYLCATTRAFSYSNQPQHFGDGTRLSIL.

The chain joins TRBV28 to TRBJ2-4; a possible D gene is TRBD2 (5 bases). Germline V gene lookup returns CDR1 MDHEN and CDR2 SYDVKM. The CDR3 contains 18 residues. V lost 7 bases and J 0 bases, leaving 22 bases between the germline ends. CDR3: CASTEQSRGIIAKNIQYF. CDR3 DNA: TGTGCCAGCACCGAACAAAGTAGAGGGATTATAGCCAAAAACATTCAGTACTTC.

As for this clonotype: At one of its ends the junction is not consistent with the germline gene, which may arise from a read error. J is TRBJ2-7 and V is TRBV28; D possibly corresponds to TRBD2 (5 bases). The CDR3 extends over 15 amino acids. The germline CDR1 and CDR2 sequences are MDHEN and SYDVKM. The CDR3 here is CDSMAIGISRYEQYF. The CDR3 DNA reads TGTGACAGCATGGCGATCGGGATTTCGCGCTACGAGCAGTACTTC.

This clonotype was detected a few times. V gene TRBV11-1 combines with J gene TRBJ2-7; D unclear. The CDR3 is made up of 12 amino acids. CDR1 SGHAT and CDR2 FQDESV come from the germline V gene (reference sequence). Trimming stripped 5 bases from V and 2 bases from J, with 7 bases between. The CDR3 spells CASSPFAYEQYF. In nucleotides, the CDR3 is TGTGCCAGCAGCCCGTTTGCCTACGAGCAGTACTTC. The full variable domain, with the rest looked up from reference TRBV11-1 and TRBJ2-7, is EAEVAQSPRYKITEKSQAVAFWCDPISGHATLYWYRQILGQGPELLVQFQDESVVDDSQLPKDRFSAERLKGVDSTLKIQPAELGDSAMYLCASSPFAYEQYFGPGTRLTVT.

This clonotype was detected a few times. The chain is built from TRBV24-1 and TRBJ2-5; D call uncertain. The CDR3 totals 14 residues. Per germline, CDR1 KGHDR and CDR2 SFDVKD. V was cut by 5 bases and J by 2 bases, with 11 bases left in between. DNA for the CDR3: TGTGCCACCAGTGCGCCGACGACTCAAGAGACCCAGTACTTC. As protein: CATSAPTTQETQYF.

Only a few counts were recorded for this clonotype. The rearrangement joins TRBV7-6 to TRBJ1-3, with D perhaps matching TRBD1 (5 bases). The CDR3 totals 15 residues. CDR1 is SGHVS and CDR2 is FNYEAQ in the germline V gene. V dropped 5 bases and J dropped 4 bases, with 15 bases sitting between them. CDR3 in amino acids: CASSPDSALGNTIYF. The DNA for the CDR3 is TGTGCCAGCAGCCCCGACAGCGCTCTCGGAAACACCATATATTTT.

This clonotype was counted at least ten times. The V and J genes are TRBV6-2 or TRBV6-3 and TRBJ2-5, with D hard to call. Trimming took 5 bases from V and 4 from J, leaving 14 bases between them. This CDR3 region has 14 residues. Germline lookup yields CDR1 MNHEY and CDR2 SVGEGT. In DNA form, the CDR3 reads TGTGCCAGCAGTAACCTGATACGTGGAGAGACCCAGTACTTC. Translating it yields CASSNLIRGETQYF.

This clonotype showed up just a few times. The chain employs TRBV20-1 and TRBJ2-5, with a weak D call TRBD2 (5 bases). CDR1 and CDR2 from the germline V gene are DFQATT and SNEGSKA (reference sequence). The CDR3 runs 12 residues. V was shortened by 5 bases and J by 4 bases, with 11 bases between the two germline ends. The CDR3 reads CSAEDGIETQYF. The CDR3 coding sequence is TGCAGTGCTGAGGACGGGATAGAGACCCAGTACTTC.

This clonotype was picked up a small number of times. V and J are TRBV10-3 and TRBJ2-2, with D perhaps assigned TRBD1 or TRBD2 (6 bases each). V was clipped by 9 bases and J by 4 bases, with 12 bases between them. Germline lookup yields CDR1 ENHRY and CDR2 SYGVKD. The CDR3 is made up of 13 amino acids. The CDR3 protein is CAILQGGTGELFF. CDR3 DNA sequence: TGTGCCATTCTACAGGGAGGCACCGGGGAGCTGTTTTTT.

This chain links TRBV14 with TRBJ1-2; D ambiguous. Germline V CDR1 and CDR2: SGHDN, FVKESK. The CDR3 spans 14 residues. With 4 bases removed from V and 7 bases from J, the gap between germline ends came to 16 bases. The CDR3 sequence is CASSRWTGAGGYTF. Written as DNA, the CDR3 is TGTGCCAGCAGCCGGTGGACGGGAGCGGGTGGCTACACCTTC.

V usage is TRBV20-1 and J usage is TRBJ2-3; D not resolved. The CDR3 sequence is 15 residues long. V was cut by 2 bases and J by 1 base, with 13 bases left in between. Per germline, CDR1 DFQATT and CDR2 SNEGSKA (reference sequence). The CDR3 region is CSARSFGLGTDTQYF. The CDR3, as DNA: TGCAGTGCTAGAAGTTTCGGATTGGGCACAGATACGCAGTATTTT.

This chain joins TRBV29-1 and TRBJ1-4; D may be TRBD1 (5 bases). The CDR3 length is 15 residues. Trimming removed 3 bases at V and 2 bases at J, with 13 bases between. Germline-derived CDR1 and CDR2 are SQVTM and ANQGSEA. The CDR3 nucleotides read TGCAGCGTTGAGGCGGCGAGGGGCACTAATGAAAAACTGTTTTTT. This gives the protein CSVEAARGTNEKLFF.

This clonotype was seen a few times. This rearrangement joins TRBV29-1 to TRBJ2-3; 7 positions match TRBD1. The CDR3 has 11 amino acids. Germline-derived CDR1 and CDR2 are SQVTM and ANQGSEA. DNA of the CDR3: TGCTCGGGACAGCGGACAGATACGCAGTATTTT. Residues: CSGQRTDTQYF.

This clonotype was recorded a few times. The J gene is TRBJ2-1, the V gene TRBV9, with TRBD1 identical over 7 bases. The germline V gene encodes CDR1 SGDLS and CDR2 YYNGEE. Germline trimming cut 5 bases from V and 4 bases from J; bases unmatched to any gene: 9. The CDR3 spans 15 residues. The CDR3 region has the DNA TGTGCCAGCAGGGCAACAGGGGACGTGTACAATGAGCAGTTCTTC. Amino acids: CASRATGDVYNEQFF.

This clonotype was counted only a few times. The chain joins TRBV3-1 to TRBJ1-1, with D tentatively TRBD1 (6 bases). The length of the CDR3 is 13 residues. Looked up from germline, CDR1 is LGHDT and CDR2 is YNNKEL (reference sequence). Between the trimmed V and J ends, which lost 0 bases and 11 bases, there was a span of 13 bases. CDR3 coding DNA: TGTGCCAGCAGCCAAGAGACAGGCCGGAGGGCTTTCTTT. Amino acid sequence: CASSQETGRRAFF.

The chain employs TRBV5-1 and TRBJ1-1; a weak D match, TRBD1 (5 bases). This CDR3 region has 13 residues. Germline values: CDR1 SGHRS, CDR2 YFSETQ. Trimming shortened V by 5 bases and J by 4 bases, and 12 bases separated the two germline ends. CDR3 DNA sequence: TGCGCCAGCAGACAGGTCGGAAGCACTGAAGCTTTCTTT. Protein product: CASRQVGSTEAFF.

This clonotype was counted at least ten times. The chain joins TRBV7-9 to TRBJ1-2, with D unclear. This CDR3 is 14 amino acids long. CDR1 is SEHNR, CDR2 FQNEAQ, per germline (reference sequence). Trimming removed 1 base from V and 4 bases from J, with 10 bases in between. In DNA form, the CDR3 reads TGTGCCAGCAGCTTAGGAGGAGCAGTCTATGGCTACACCTTC. Amino acids: CASSLGGAVYGYTF.

The CDR3 here is CSALSGRATDTQYF. The CDR3 nucleotides are TGCAGTGCTCTTAGCGGGCGTGCGACAGATACGCAGTATTTT. The chain links TRBV20-1 to TRBJ2-3, with 7 bases identical to TRBD2. After removal of 5 bases from V and 3 bases from J, the junction contained 8 bases not matched to a gene. The germline V gene has CDR1 DFQATT and CDR2 SNEGSKA (reference sequence). The CDR3 runs to 14 residues.

The chain carries TRBV12-3 or TRBV12-4 and TRBJ2-1; 12 bases are a match to TRBD2. V shed 6 bases and J 8 bases; nucleotides not matched to a gene: 5. The CDR3 spans 14 residues. CDR3 sequence (DNA): TGTGCCAGCAGGATGACTAGCGGGAGTGATGAGCAGTTCTTC. This gives the protein CASRMTSGSDEQFF.